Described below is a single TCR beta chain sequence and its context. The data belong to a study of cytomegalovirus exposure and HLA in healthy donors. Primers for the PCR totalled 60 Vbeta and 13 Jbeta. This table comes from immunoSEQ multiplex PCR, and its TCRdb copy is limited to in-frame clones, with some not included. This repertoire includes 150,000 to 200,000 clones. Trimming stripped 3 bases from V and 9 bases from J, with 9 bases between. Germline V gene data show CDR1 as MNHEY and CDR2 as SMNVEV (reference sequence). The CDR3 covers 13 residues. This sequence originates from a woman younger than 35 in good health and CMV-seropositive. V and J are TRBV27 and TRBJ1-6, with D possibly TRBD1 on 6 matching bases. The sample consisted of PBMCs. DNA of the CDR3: TGTGCCAGCAGTTTCTCAGGGGTTTCACCCCTCCACTTT. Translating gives CASSFSGVSPLHF.